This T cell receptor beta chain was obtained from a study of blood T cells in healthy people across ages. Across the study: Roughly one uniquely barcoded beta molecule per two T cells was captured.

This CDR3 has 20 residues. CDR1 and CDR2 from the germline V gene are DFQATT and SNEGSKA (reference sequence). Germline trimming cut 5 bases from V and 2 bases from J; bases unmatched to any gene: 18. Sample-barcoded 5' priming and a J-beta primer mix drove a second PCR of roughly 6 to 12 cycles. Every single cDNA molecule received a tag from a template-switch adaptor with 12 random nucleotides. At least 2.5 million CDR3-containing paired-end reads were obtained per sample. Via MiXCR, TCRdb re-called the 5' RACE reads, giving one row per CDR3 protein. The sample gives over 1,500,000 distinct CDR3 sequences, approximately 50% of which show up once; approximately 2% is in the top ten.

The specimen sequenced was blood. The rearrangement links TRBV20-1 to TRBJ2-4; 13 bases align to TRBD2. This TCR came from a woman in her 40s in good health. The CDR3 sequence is CSASTYGLAGVVTSKNIQYF. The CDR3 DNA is TGCAGTGCTTCTACTTACGGACTAGCGGGGGTGGTTACTTCCAAAAACATTCAGTACTTC.